The entry below describes one T cell receptor (beta chain). Antigen unknown. These data belong to a study of CD4+ T cells in melanoma. Study-level points and caveats: A reported correlation linked neoantigen-specific CD4+ T cells to CD8+, macrophage and B cell function. In melanoma, neoantigen-specific CD4+ T cells reportedly differed in differentiation state.

Clones were read by immunoSEQ multiplex PCR, and TCRdb kept only the in-frame ones, dropping some. The sample gives 90,000 to 130,000 clones, 92% of which show up once; 3.3% is in the top ten. The CDR3 loop spans 15 amino acids. Deletions cut 3 bases from V and 4 bases from J, with 15 bases between. Germline V gives CDR1 SGDLS, CDR2 YYNGEE. The rearrangement joins TRBV9 to TRBJ2-3, with D perhaps given as TRBD1 or TRBD2 (5 bases each). The clonotype originates from a human donor with melanoma. The source material was peripheral blood. The CDR3 is CASSDGAFAPDTQYF. The CDR3 DNA sequence: TGTGCCAGCAGCGACGGGGCCTTTGCCCCAGATACGCAGTATTTT.